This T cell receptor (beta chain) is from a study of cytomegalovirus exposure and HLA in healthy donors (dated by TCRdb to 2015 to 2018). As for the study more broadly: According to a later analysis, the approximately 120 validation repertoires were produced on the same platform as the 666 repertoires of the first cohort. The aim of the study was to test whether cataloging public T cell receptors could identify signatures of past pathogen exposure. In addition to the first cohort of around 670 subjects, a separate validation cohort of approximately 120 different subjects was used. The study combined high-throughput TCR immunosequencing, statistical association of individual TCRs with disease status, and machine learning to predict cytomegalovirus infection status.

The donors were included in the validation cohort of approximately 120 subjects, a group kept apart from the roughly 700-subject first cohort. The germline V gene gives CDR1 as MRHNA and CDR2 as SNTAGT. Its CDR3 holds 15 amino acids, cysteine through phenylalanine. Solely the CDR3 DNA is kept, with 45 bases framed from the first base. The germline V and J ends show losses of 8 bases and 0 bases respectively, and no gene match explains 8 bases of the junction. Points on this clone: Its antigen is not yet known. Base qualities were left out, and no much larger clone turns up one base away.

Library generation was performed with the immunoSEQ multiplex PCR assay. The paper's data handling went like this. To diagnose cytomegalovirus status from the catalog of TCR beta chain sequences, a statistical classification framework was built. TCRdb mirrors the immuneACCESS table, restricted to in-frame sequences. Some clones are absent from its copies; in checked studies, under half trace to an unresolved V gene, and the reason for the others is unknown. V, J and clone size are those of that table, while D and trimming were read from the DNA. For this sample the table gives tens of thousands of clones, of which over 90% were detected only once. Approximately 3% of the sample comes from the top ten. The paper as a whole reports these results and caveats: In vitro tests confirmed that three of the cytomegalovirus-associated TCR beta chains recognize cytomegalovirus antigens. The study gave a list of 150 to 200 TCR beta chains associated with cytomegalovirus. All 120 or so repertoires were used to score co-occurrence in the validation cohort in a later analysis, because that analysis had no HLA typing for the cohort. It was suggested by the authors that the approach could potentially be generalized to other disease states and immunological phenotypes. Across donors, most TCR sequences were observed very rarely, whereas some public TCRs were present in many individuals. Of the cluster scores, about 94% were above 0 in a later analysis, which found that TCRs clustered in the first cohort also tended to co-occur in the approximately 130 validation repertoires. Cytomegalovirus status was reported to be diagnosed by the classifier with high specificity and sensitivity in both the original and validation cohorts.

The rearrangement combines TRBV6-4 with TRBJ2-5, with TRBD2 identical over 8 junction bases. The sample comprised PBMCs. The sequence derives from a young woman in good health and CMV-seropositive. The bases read TGTGCCAGCCGTAAGAGCGGGGGCTACCAAGAGACCCAGTACTTC. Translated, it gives CASRKSGGYQETQYF.